Each of the 23 T cell receptor beta chains below was sequenced from the same sample in a study of blood T cell repertoires in COVID-19. Only in-frame clones appear in the TCRdb table, and some are missing; sequencing was by immunoSEQ multiplex PCR. This table holds approximately 450,000 clones, 85% to 90% found once. Sequenced material: PBMCs or T cells enriched from blood (not recorded which). The receptors were gathered from a young man who had recovered from COVID-19.

The genes are TRBV29-1 and TRBJ2-2; 13 bases align to TRBD2. This CDR3 comprises 17 residues. The junction had 4 bases not matched to a gene; V was cut back by 0 bases and J by 3 bases. Germline-derived CDR1 and CDR2 are SQVTM and ANQGSEA. CDR3: CSVEDRGLAGDTGELFF. CDR3 DNA: TGCAGCGTTGAAGACCGCGGACTAGCGGGAGACACCGGGGAGCTGTTTTTT.

The chain couples TRBV5-1 to TRBJ1-1, with D perhaps TRBD1 (5 bases). CDR1 is SGHRS and CDR2 is YFSETQ in the germline V gene. This CDR3 is 13 amino acids long. Trimming shortened V by 6 bases and J by 6 bases, and 15 bases separated the two germline ends. The DNA of the CDR3 is TGCGCCAGCACCCAGCGGGGGTGGGCTGAAGCTTTCTTT. Protein: CASTQRGWAEAFF.

The rearrangement links TRBV5-4 to TRBJ2-2; D call uncertain. V lost 1 base and J 4 bases, leaving 8 bases between the germline ends. The length of the CDR3 is 14 residues. Germline CDR1 and CDR2: SGHNT and YYREEE (reference sequence). CDR3: CASSLPPSTGELFF. Written as DNA, the CDR3 is TGTGCCAGCAGCTTGCCCCCGAGCACCGGGGAGCTGTTTTTT.

V and J are TRBV9 and TRBJ1-6, with D uncertain. The V and J ends lost 5 bases and 8 bases respectively, with 17 bases between them. Looked up from germline, CDR1 is SGDLS and CDR2 is YYNGEE. The CDR3 loop spans 15 amino acids. The CDR3 bases are TGTGCCAGCAGAGCTACCGGGATCCCGGATTCACCCCTCCACTTT. It codes for CASRATGIPDSPLHF.

The chain is built from TRBV30 and TRBJ2-1; D may be TRBD2 (5 bases). From germline, CDR1 is GTSNPN and CDR2 SVGIG (reference sequence). The CDR3 has 15 residues. Deletions cut 5 bases from V and 7 bases from J, with 21 bases between. The CDR3 region has the DNA TGTGCCTGGGGTGACGGGCGGGTTTGGGAGAATGAGCAGTTCTTC. Translated, it gives CAWGDGRVWENEQFF.

The gene calls are TRBV7-2 and TRBJ2-1; tentatively, D is TRBD2 (6 bases). Trimming took off 5 bases at V and 0 bases at J, with 11 bases between the two ends. Germline V lookup: CDR1 SGHTA, CDR2 FQGNSA. This CDR3 is 15 amino acids long. The CDR3 nucleotides are TGTGCCAGCAGCGAGGGACTCTTCTCCTACAATGAGCAGTTCTTC. Translating gives CASSEGLFSYNEQFF.

The chain combines TRBV28 with TRBJ1-2; D gene ambiguous. The germline V gene has CDR1 MDHEN and CDR2 SYDVKM. The CDR3 runs to 11 residues. V was shortened by 3 bases and J by 7 bases, with 6 bases between the two germline ends. In DNA form, the CDR3 reads TGTGCCAGCAGTTTGGCAAGTGGCTACACCTTC. Its translation: CASSLASGYTF.

This rearrangement joins TRBV9 to TRBJ2-2; D gene ambiguous. V was pared by 0 bases and J by 8 bases, with 8 bases between. From germline, CDR1 is SGDLS and CDR2 YYNGEE. This CDR3 is 13 amino acids long. The CDR3 is CASSVVSSGELFF. In nucleotides, the CDR3 is TGTGCCAGCAGCGTAGTGAGCTCTGGGGAGCTGTTTTTT.

The chain is built from TRBV5-1 and TRBJ2-1; D call uncertain. The CDR3 totals 15 residues. V was pared by 5 bases and J by 0 bases, with 12 bases between. The V gene's germline CDR1 is SGHRS and CDR2 YFSETQ. The CDR3 here is CASRPTENSYNEQFF. The CDR3 DNA reads TGCGCCAGCAGGCCAACAGAGAACTCCTACAATGAGCAGTTCTTC.

This chain connects TRBV27 to TRBJ2-2, with D perhaps TRBD1 (6 bases). This CDR3 is 16 amino acids long. The germline V gene encodes CDR1 MNHEY and CDR2 SMNVEV (reference sequence). Trimming left V 6 bases short and J 0 bases short, with 14 bases between. CDR3 sequence (DNA): TGTGCCAGCAGGCTCCGGGGACACCCGAACACCGGGGAGCTGTTTTTT. It codes for CASRLRGHPNTGELFF.

The V gene is TRBV3-1 (or the pseudogene TRBV3-2), the J gene TRBJ2-1; 8 nucleotides line up with TRBD2. The CDR3 is made up of 16 amino acids. CDR1 is LGHDT, CDR2 YNNKEL, per germline (reference sequence). Germline trimming cut 1 base from V and 3 bases from J; bases unmatched to any gene: 5. CDR3 in DNA: TGTGCCAGCAGCCAAGGTGTAGCGGGAAACTACAATGAGCAGTTCTTC. Translation: CASSQGVAGNYNEQFF.

V usage is TRBV29-1 and J usage is TRBJ1-1; D uncertain. The CDR3 extends over 13 amino acids. The V gene lost 4 bases and the J gene lost 6 bases, with 15 bases spanning the gap. Germline CDR1 SQVTM, CDR2 ANQGSEA. In DNA form, the CDR3 reads TGCAGCGTTGTGTCCAGGAATCGACCTGAAGCTTTCTTT. Protein product: CSVVSRNRPEAFF.

The chain uses TRBV12-3 or TRBV12-4 and TRBJ1-2; D possibly corresponds to TRBD1 (6 bases). Deletions cut 10 bases from V and 4 bases from J, with 10 bases between. The CDR3 is 11 amino acids. This chain's CDR3 is CATSRGYGYTF. In DNA form, the CDR3 reads TGTGCCACCTCCAGGGGCTATGGCTACACCTTC.

V and J are TRBV7-9 and TRBJ1-1, with D possibly TRBD1 on 6 matching bases. The germline gives CDR1 SEHNR, CDR2 FQNEAQ (reference sequence). The CDR3 runs 14 residues. V was shortened by 6 bases and J by 2 bases, with 13 bases between the two germline ends. CDR3 DNA sequence: TGTGCCAGCAGGACTACAGGGATTAACACTGAAGCTTTCTTT. Translated: CASRTTGINTEAFF.

The CDR3 DNA follows: TGTGCCAGCAGCAAAGGAGCGGGAAGCTCCTACGAGCAGTACTTC. Encoded protein: CASSKGAGSSYEQYF. The chain combines TRBV7-8 with TRBJ2-7; 7 nucleotides align to TRBD2. CDR1 and CDR2 (germline): SGHVS, FQNEAQ. The trim removed 5 bases at V and 0 bases at J, leaving 7 bases unmatched. The CDR3 runs 15 residues.

The chain joins TRBV28 to TRBJ2-7; D remains ambiguous. CDR3 length equals 12 residues. V dropped 7 bases and J dropped 2 bases, with 9 bases sitting between them. CDR1 is MDHEN, CDR2 SYDVKM, per germline. The CDR3 reads CASTVNPYEQYF. The CDR3 region has the DNA TGTGCCAGCACGGTGAACCCCTACGAGCAGTACTTC.

V and J are TRBV7-2 and TRBJ2-2, with D unresolved. Looked up from germline, CDR1 is SGHTA and CDR2 is FQGNSA. This CDR3 comprises 13 residues. Trimming pared 3 bases from V and 6 bases from J, leaving 8 bases between. CDR3 loop: CASSLQDPGELFF. The CDR3 bases are TGTGCCAGCAGCTTGCAGGATCCCGGGGAGCTGTTTTTT. The full variable domain, with the rest looked up from reference TRBV7-2 and TRBJ2-2, is GAGVSQSPSNKVTEKGKDVELRCDPISGHTALYWYRQSLGQGLEFLIYFQGNSAPDKSGLPSDRFSAERTGGSVSTLTIQRTQQEDSAVYLCASSLQDPGELFFGEGSRLTVL.

J is TRBJ2-1 and V is TRBV11-2; TRBD2 matches at 9 bases. The CDR3 sequence is 16 residues long. J gave up 8 bases and V 1 base, and 9 bases lay outside the gene matches. Germline lookup yields CDR1 SGHAT and CDR2 FQNNGV. CDR3 in amino acids: CASSLVPSGNGYEQFF. The CDR3 nucleotides read TGTGCCAGCAGCTTAGTACCTAGCGGGAACGGTTATGAGCAGTTCTTC.

The chain links TRBV15 to TRBJ2-1, with a tentative D call TRBD1 (6 bases). CDR3 size: 13 residues. Looked up from germline, CDR1 is LNHNV and CDR2 is YYDKDF (reference sequence). CDR3 coding DNA: TGTGCGTCGACCGGACAGCATTTCAATGAGCAGTTCTTC. It specifies CASTGQHFNEQFF.

This chain links TRBV5-4 with TRBJ1-3; TRBD1 matches at 8 bases. The CDR3 runs to 16 residues. CDR1 SGHNT and CDR2 YYREEE come from the germline V gene (reference sequence). The V segment lost 3 bases and the J segment 4 bases; nucleotides outside the gene matches: 9. The CDR3 loop is CASSSEGTGLGNTIYF. The CDR3 DNA follows: TGTGCCAGCAGCTCGGAGGGGACAGGTTTAGGAAACACCATATATTTT.

The chain is built from TRBV6-5 and TRBJ2-2, with D possibly TRBD2 on 7 matching bases. The CDR3 contains 14 residues. Germline V gives CDR1 MNHEY, CDR2 SVGAGI. Trimming took 6 bases from V and 6 from J, leaving 14 bases between them. The CDR3 here is CASRQRGGSGELFF. The DNA for the CDR3 is TGTGCCAGCAGGCAAAGGGGGGGATCCGGGGAGCTGTTTTTT.

This sequence joins TRBV4-2 and TRBJ2-5; a weak D match, TRBD2 (5 bases). The CDR3 totals 16 residues. Trimming removed 2 bases at V and 5 bases at J, with 18 bases between. The germline V gene encodes CDR1 LGHNA and CDR2 YNFKEQ. CDR3 in DNA: TGTGCCAGCAGCCAAAATACGGACCAGCGGTTGGAGACCCAGTACTTC. Encoded protein: CASSQNTDQRLETQYF.

The rearrangement uses TRBV29-1 and TRBJ2-2, with 7 bases fitting TRBD1. The CDR3 consists of 13 residues. V trimming: 8 bases; J trimming: 6 bases; junction bases outside the gene matches: 9. The germline gives CDR1 SQVTM, CDR2 ANQGSEA. CDR3 sequence (DNA): TGCAGCTCGAAAGGGGGCGCTTCCGGGGAGCTGTTTTTT. This encodes CSSKGGASGELFF.